This T cell receptor beta chain was sequenced for a study of control samples from healthy donors and cancer patients. Here immunoSEQ multiplex PCR was the method, and the copy in TCRdb shows in-frame clones only, minus some. The sample shows around 180,000 clones, approximately 94% of them seen only once. The CDR3 spans 14 residues. Germline CDR1 is SEHNR and CDR2 is FQNEAQ (reference sequence). The ends lost 4 bases at V and 8 bases at J; junction bases unmatched: 6. V is TRBV7-9 and J is TRBJ1-4; 8 nucleotides line up with TRBD1. The specimen sequenced was blood. The TCR originated in a woman aged 18 to 35 in good health. CDR3 loop: CASSSRGLGEKLFF. The CDR3 DNA reads as TGTGCCAGCAGCTCCAGGGGGCTTGGAGAAAAACTGTTTTTT.